Reported below is one T cell receptor (beta chain). This specimen belongs to a study of blood T cell repertoires in COVID-19. Across the study: In each case, the material was cDNA or gDNA derived from T cells, B-cell-depleted T cells, or PBMCs.

Authors' data handling: Quantification of nucleated cells was approximated via reference gene primer amplification. The assay was immunoSEQ multiplex PCR, and TCRdb's table has in-frame clones only and misses some. V, J and clone size derive from that table, while D and trimming were established from the DNA sequence. Here the sample spans a few hundred thousand clones, more than 85% being singletons. The CDR3 extends over 13 amino acids. V was clipped by 8 bases and J by 6 bases; unmatched bases: 8. Two negative PCRs, clearance, or symptom resolution had been documented for recovered Cohort 3 donors.

The source of this sequence is a woman aged 25-40 years who had recovered from COVID-19. The chain is built from TRBV12-3 or TRBV12-4 and TRBJ2-3; 7 bases are a match to TRBD2. Sequencing used PBMCs or T cells enriched from blood (not recorded which). Here the CDR3 DNA reads TGTGCCAGCGCGGCGGGGGTGGCGGATACGCAGTATTTT. Amino acid sequence: CASAAGVADTQYF.